This TCR beta chain was retrieved from a study of shared clonotypes between healthy human individuals (dated by TCRdb to 2020 to 2022). Some background on the complete study: The cohort included a few men and a couple of women between 18 and 49 years of age. Per donor, three plates each were used for CD4 naive and CD4 memory, two for CD8 naive, and one for CD8 memory. To estimate repertoire size and how much clonotype sharing occurs between individuals, the study deeply sequenced the blood TCR repertoires of about 5 healthy adults. To increase sequencing depth and limit assay-specific biases, different laboratories used diverse techniques to prepare libraries and sequence TCR repertoires. Per donor, leukapheresis produced somewhere between about 0.8 and 9 billion PBMCs. Results the study describes overall, beyond this receptor: Larger estimated clonotype richness was generally found for naive subsets than for memory subsets. Incomplete sequencing was indicated by rarefaction of sorted-subset datasets, despite the large sequencing depth. Sampling was limited to blood, and TCR repertoires in tissue likely differ from TCR repertoires in blood. The small number of donors limited the genetic and exposure-history diversity represented. When a few donors were compared, the shared fraction of clonotypes was 5% to 6.5% for naive CD4, 3.5% to 4% for naive CD8, 2% to 2.5% for memory CD4, and roughly 0.4% for memory CD8. Higher generation probabilities were observed for clonotypes shared by all four sorted-subset donors than for non-shared clonotypes. Pairwise subsampling led to the expectation that sequencing depth would affect the degree of clonotype sharing among donors.

Donors were healthy HIV-negative adults with no recently reported acute infections or vaccinations. Every donor was a Caucasian adult residing in Nashville, Tennessee, USA. CD4+ T cells were enriched by magnetic negative selection; naive cells were then positively selected on CD45RA, and the negative fraction formed the memory subset. Blood was collected by leukapheresis, and PBMCs were isolated by Ficoll-Histopaque density gradient centrifugation and then cryopreserved in liquid nitrogen vapor phase. Analytical flow cytometry was used to check the purity and quantity of each magnetically sorted T cell population. Each sorted fraction had its genomic DNA isolated and then quantified by UV absorbance on a Nanodrop 2000c. According to the germline V gene, CDR1 reads MNHNS and CDR2 reads SASEGT. From the cysteine through the phenylalanine, the CDR3 covers 14 amino acids. Left in the record is the CDR3 DNA by itself, 42 bases read in frame from the first base. V lost 2 bases and J lost 2 bases; the stretch between them is 7 bases long.

Turning to this clone: Its specific antigen is unknown. Base qualities are not at hand, and no much larger clone is one base apart.

Using the deep immunoSEQ assay, TCR CDR3 regions were amplified from genomic DNA by multiplex PCR. Extracted genomic DNA from each cell subset was spread evenly across all wells of several immunoSEQ 96-well plates, with each plate serving as a replicate. For sorted subsets, about 210 ng of genomic DNA, equivalent to 25,000 to 30,000 T cell genomes, went into each replicate PCR. Purified libraries were quantified with a Qubit 3.0 fluorometer, sized on a Bioanalyzer 2100, and re-quantified with the KAPA Library Quantification kit. Every immunoSEQ 96-well plate was sequenced on a dedicated single-read 150-cycle Illumina NextSeq 550 flow cell. From the authors' description of their analysis: The immunoSEQ output contained only junctional sequences without quality scores, so filtering could not match that applied to full-length reads. Sequences were annotated with PyIR, a Python wrapper for IgBLAST v1.9, and V/J genes and CDR3 were assigned using IMGT germline references. Reads were filtered out if the reads had weak V/J assignments (E-value above 1e-6), no CDR3, stop codons, out-of-frame junctions, or ambiguous translated residues. A V3J clonotype was defined by an identical inferred V gene, J gene, and CDR3 amino acid sequence. Percentage overlap between repertoires was calculated by dividing the number of shared unique clonotypes by the size of the smaller repertoire. RTK rarefaction, the Chao1 estimator, and Recon v2.1 estimates of unobserved clonotypes were used to assess repertoire richness. For all TCRbeta clonotypes obtained by the gDNA method from four donors, generation probabilities were computed with OLGA. In its TCRdb copy, this immuneACCESS table keeps in-frame sequences only and misses some clones. Where compared with another copy, unresolved V genes explain less than half of these, and the others have no known cause. V and J calls and clone size are those listed in that table; D and trimming were worked out from the DNA. The sample contains more than 2,000,000 clones, over 85% of them found a single time. The ten top clones hold 0.11% to 0.15% of the sample.

The source is a man younger than 35 in good health. Material: naive CD4+ T cells sorted from blood. The cell subset or site label of this sample denotes: CD45RA+ positively selected. Recombination connected TRBV6-1 to TRBJ1-3; the D gene remains uncertain. CDR3 sequence: CASSEKWAGNTIYF. The bases are TGTGCCAGCAGTGAAAAATGGGCTGGAAACACCATATATTTT.